These 26 T cell receptor beta chains were sequenced from one sample in a study of CD8 T cells in ankylosing spondylitis. Points from the study as a whole: Roughly eight highly homologous variants made up a TCR beta motif, and this motif appeared characteristic of ankylosing spondylitis blood.

The antigens of these receptors remain unknown. MiXCR was run by TCRdb on the 5' RACE reads, yielding one entry per CDR3 protein. Of 650,000 to 800,000 distinct CDR3 sequences in the sample, under 20% were seen once. The sample taken for sequencing was blood, either unsorted or a sorted T cell fraction (not recorded which). Every receptor here comes from a male donor with ankylosing spondylitis.

In its sample, this clonotype was seen a few times. The chain is built from TRBV24-1 and TRBJ2-2; possible D gene TRBD2, 6 bases. V was shortened by 4 bases and J by 7 bases, with 9 bases between the two germline ends. This CDR3 has 13 amino acids. Germline assignment: CDR1 KGHDR and CDR2 SFDVKD. The CDR3 bases are TGTGCCACCAGTGAACTAGCAGGCGGGGAGCTGTTTTTT. Its translation is CATSELAGGELFF.

This clonotype was seen more than once but under ten times. This chain joins TRBV7-9 and TRBJ2-7; possibly TRBD1 for D (5 bases). Germline V gene data show CDR1 as SEHNR and CDR2 as FQNEAQ (reference sequence). This CDR3 spans 15 amino acids. V was cut by 4 bases and J by 3 bases, with 16 bases left in between. CDR3 region: CASSSTDSAHYEQYF. CDR3 sequence (DNA): TGTGCCAGCAGCTCAACCGACAGCGCCCACTACGAGCAGTACTTC.

The chain couples TRBV15 to TRBJ2-1, with 8 bases that match TRBD1. The junction had 10 bases not matched to a gene; V was cut back by 5 bases and J by 4 bases. CDR1 is LNHNV, CDR2 YYDKDF, per germline (reference sequence). CDR3 size: 16 residues. The CDR3 reads CATSGWTGLSYNEQFF. In DNA, the CDR3 is TGTGCCACCAGCGGCTGGACAGGGCTTTCGTACAATGAGCAGTTCTTC.

V is TRBV18 and J is TRBJ2-7, with 9 bases fitting TRBD1. The V gene end was trimmed by 4 bases and the J gene end by 7 bases; junction bases not matched to a gene: 8. The CDR3 sequence is 14 residues long. CDR1 is KGHSH, CDR2 LQKENI, per germline. The CDR3, as DNA: TGTGCCAGCTCACACCGGGACAGGGAGTGGGAGCAGTACTTC. Protein sequence: CASSHRDREWEQYF.

This chain uses TRBV6-4 with TRBJ2-3; possible D gene TRBD2, 5 bases. Trimming took off 3 bases at V and 9 bases at J, with 7 bases between the two ends. The CDR3 sequence is 11 residues long. Germline lookup yields CDR1 MRHNA and CDR2 SNTAGT. Here the CDR3 reads CASSEGLTQYF. The CDR3 DNA is TGTGCCAGCAGTGAAGGACTGACGCAGTATTTT.

The J gene is TRBJ2-2, the V gene TRBV2; no firm D call. Trimming stripped 7 bases from V and 1 base from J, with 7 bases between. Per the germline V gene, CDR1 is SNHLY and CDR2 is FYNNEI. This CDR3 has 13 residues. This CDR3 reads CASIAENTGELFF. The DNA of the CDR3 is TGTGCCAGCATTGCCGAGAACACCGGGGAGCTGTTTTTT.

The V gene is TRBV19, the J gene TRBJ2-2; D call uncertain. CDR1 and CDR2 from the germline V gene are LNHDA and SQIVND (reference sequence). The CDR3 is made up of 13 amino acids. V was cut by 10 bases and J by 3 bases, with 12 bases left in between. DNA for the CDR3: TGTGCCACCCTCTCTTGGGACACCGGGGAGCTGTTTTTT. It codes for CATLSWDTGELFF.

The chain combines TRBV5-5 with TRBJ1-5; D not resolved. The CDR3 is made up of 14 amino acids. CDR1 is SGHKS and CDR2 is YYEKEE in the germline V gene (reference sequence). Trimming removed 2 bases from V and 3 bases from J, with 9 bases in between. For the CDR3, the DNA is TGTGCCAGCAGCTTAGACATCGACAATCAGCCCCAGCATTTT. It is translated as CASSLDIDNQPQHF.

V usage is TRBV6-1 and J usage is TRBJ1-5, with D hard to call. Between the trimmed V and J ends, which lost 8 bases and 6 bases, there was a span of 20 bases. The CDR3 totals 15 residues. Germline V gives CDR1 MNHNS, CDR2 SASEGT. In DNA form, the CDR3 reads TGTGCCAGCTCACGGACCGGAGCGATCGGTCAGCCCCAGCATTTT. Protein: CASSRTGAIGQPQHF.

This clonotype has only a few counts. CDR3 DNA sequence: TGTGCCAGCAGCAACCCTAGTGAAGATACGCAGTATTTT. This gives the protein CASSNPSEDTQYF. V usage is TRBV5-4 and J usage is TRBJ2-3, with D unclear. This CDR3 is built from 13 residues. V was pared by 4 bases and J by 5 bases, with 11 bases between. In germline, CDR1 is SGHNT, CDR2 YYREEE (reference sequence).

This chain links TRBV6-1 with TRBJ1-5; 8 bases are shared with TRBD1. The CDR3 contains 16 residues. V was clipped by 2 bases and J by 1 base; unmatched bases: 4. Germline lookup yields CDR1 MNHNS and CDR2 SASEGT. The CDR3, as DNA: TGTGCCAGCAGTGAATACAACAGGGGGAGCAATCAGCCCCAGCATTTT. It specifies CASSEYNRGSNQPQHF.

The table lists this clonotype with a few counts. The chain carries TRBV7-2 and TRBJ2-7; 7 nucleotides line up with TRBD1. V lost 1 base, J lost 4 bases, and 7 bases stayed unmatched. Germline CDR1 reads SGHTA; CDR2 reads FQGNSA. This CDR3 region has 15 residues. Written as DNA, the CDR3 is TGTGCCAGCAGCTTAGGGCAGGGGGATAGGTACGAGCAGTACTTC. Amino acid sequence: CASSLGQGDRYEQYF. Full variable domain (missing parts from reference TRBV7-2 and TRBJ2-7): GAGVSQSPSNKVTEKGKDVELRCDPISGHTALYWYRQSLGQGLEFLIYFQGNSAPDKSGLPSDRFSAERTGGSVSTLTIQRTQQEDSAVYLCASSLGQGDRYEQYFGPGTRLTVT.

The chain combines TRBV18 with TRBJ2-1, with D possibly TRBD1 on 6 matching bases. CDR1 and CDR2 (germline): KGHSH, LQKENI. The CDR3 extends over 14 amino acids. V lost 5 bases to trimming and J lost 5 bases, with 13 bases between them. The CDR3 DNA follows: TGTGCCAGCTCATATTCGAGGGGGAACAATGAGCAGTTCTTC. Residues: CASSYSRGNNEQFF. Based on the CDR3 plus reference TRBV18 and TRBJ2-1, the full variable domain is NAGVMQNPRHLVRRRGQEARLRCSPMKGHSHVYWYRQLPEEGLKFMVYLQKENIIDESGMPKERFSAEFPKEGPSILRIQQVVRGDSAAYFCASSYSRGNNEQFFGPGTRLTVL.

This clonotype was seen a few times. The V and J genes are TRBV4-1 and TRBJ2-7; maybe TRBD2 (5 bases). Germline-derived CDR1 and CDR2 are MGHRA and YSYEKL. The CDR3 loop spans 14 amino acids. Trimming cost V 5 bases and J 4 bases, with 15 bases left between them. The CDR3 loop is CASSEIPGVYEQYF. The CDR3, as DNA: TGCGCCAGCAGCGAAATCCCCGGGGTATACGAGCAGTACTTC.

The chain employs TRBV10-2 and TRBJ1-1; 9 bases align to TRBD1. Germline-derived CDR1 and CDR2 are WSHSY and SAAADI. The CDR3 spans 14 residues. The V segment lost 8 bases and the J segment 1 base; nucleotides outside the gene matches: 5. CDR3 DNA sequence: TGCGCCAGCCGGGGACAGGGATCGAACACTGAAGCTTTCTTT. Translated, it gives CASRGQGSNTEAFF.

This clonotype was observed a few times. The chain is built from TRBV7-9 and TRBJ1-1; perhaps TRBD1 as D (5 bases). The V gene lost 4 bases and the J gene lost 4 bases, with 19 bases spanning the gap. This CDR3 is built from 16 residues. CDR1 and CDR2 from the germline V gene are SEHNR and FQNEAQ (reference sequence). DNA for the CDR3: TGTGCCAGCAGCTCCCTAAGTGGGGCGTCGGGCACTGAAGCTTTCTTT. It specifies CASSSLSGASGTEAFF.

The chain has TRBV15 and TRBJ2-2; D is possibly TRBD1 or TRBD2 (6 bases each). The germline gives CDR1 LNHNV, CDR2 YYDKDF (reference sequence). The CDR3 has 15 residues. Trimming left V 1 base short and J 4 bases short, with 10 bases between. The CDR3 bases are TGTGCCACCAGCAGAGCGGGGGCCGGCACCGGGGAGCTGTTTTTT. Protein: CATSRAGAGTGELFF.

The chain combines TRBV7-6 with TRBJ2-7; perhaps TRBD2 as D (7 bases). CDR1 is SGHVS and CDR2 is FNYEAQ in the germline V gene. The CDR3 contains 14 residues. V shed 8 bases and J shed 5 bases, with 19 bases lying between them. The CDR3 protein is CASAVGGLADEQYF. DNA of the CDR3: TGTGCCAGCGCCGTCGGGGGGCTAGCCGACGAGCAGTACTTC.

The chain uses TRBV7-2 and TRBJ2-5; D call uncertain. Germline V gene lookup returns CDR1 SGHTA and CDR2 FQGNSA. This CDR3 is built from 15 residues. Trimming cost V 7 bases and J 1 base, with 16 bases left between them. For the CDR3, the DNA is TGTGCCAGCACCCTTCGCCGACAATTCCAAGAGACCCAGTACTTC. Translating gives CASTLRRQFQETQYF.

This chain connects TRBV5-1 to TRBJ2-2; 15 bases fit TRBD2. The ends lost 3 bases at V and 3 bases at J; junction bases unmatched: 6. CDR3 length: 18 amino acids. The germline CDR1 and CDR2 sequences are SGHRS and YFSETQ. The CDR3 loop reads CASSSGLAGGPYTGELFF. CDR3 DNA: TGCGCCAGCAGCTCTGGACTAGCGGGAGGGCCATACACCGGGGAGCTGTTTTTT.

V and J are TRBV3-1 and TRBJ1-6; 8 positions match TRBD1. The junction had 7 bases not matched to a gene; V was cut back by 1 base and J by 5 bases. The CDR3 consists of 17 residues. Per the germline V gene, CDR1 is LGHDT and CDR2 is YNNKEL (reference sequence). The CDR3 spells CASSQGYRQGNNSPLHF. The CDR3 coding sequence is TGTGCCAGCAGCCAAGGGTACCGACAGGGGAATAATTCACCCCTCCACTTT. Filled out from reference TRBV3-1 and TRBJ1-6, the complete variable domain reads DTAVSQTPKYLVTQMGNDKSIKCEQNLGHDTMYWYKQDSKKFLKIMFSYNNKELIINETVPNRFSPKSPDKAHLNLHINSLELGDSAVYFCASSQGYRQGNNSPLHFGNGTRLTVT.

This clonotype turned up a few times. The chain is built from TRBV27 and TRBJ1-4, with 9 bases fitting TRBD1. The germline V gene has CDR1 MNHEY and CDR2 SMNVEV (reference sequence). This CDR3 contains 13 residues. With 10 bases clipped from V and 5 bases from J, the junction kept 5 bases outside the gene matches. The chain's CDR3 is CATLGQGNEKLFF. Written as DNA, the CDR3 is TGTGCCACCCTGGGACAGGGCAATGAAAAACTGTTTTTT.

The chain uses TRBV5-1 and TRBJ1-1, with 8 bases that match TRBD1. J gave up 0 bases and V 0 bases, and 7 bases lay outside the gene matches. The CDR3 extends over 17 amino acids. Germline V gene lookup returns CDR1 SGHRS and CDR2 YFSETQ. Here the CDR3 reads CASSLARGQEMNTEAFF. The DNA of the CDR3 is TGCGCCAGCAGCTTGGCCAGGGGGCAGGAGATGAACACTGAAGCTTTCTTT.

The V call is TRBV6-5, the J call TRBJ1-1; D is possibly TRBD1 (6 bases). Germline V gives CDR1 MNHEY, CDR2 SVGAGI. CDR3 length: 17 amino acids. Trimming stripped 4 bases from V and 1 base from J, with 19 bases between. CDR3 sequence: CASSWQQRGGKNTEAFF. For the CDR3, the DNA is TGTGCCAGCAGTTGGCAGCAACGGGGGGGCAAGAACACTGAAGCTTTCTTT.

This rearrangement joins TRBV5-6 to TRBJ1-3, with no clear D. This CDR3 has 17 amino acids. V shed 3 bases and J shed 0 bases, with 16 bases lying between them. Germline values: CDR1 SGHDT, CDR2 YYEEEE. CDR3 protein: CASSWGGTTASGNTIYF. Written as DNA, the CDR3 is TGTGCCAGCAGCTGGGGAGGTACGACCGCCTCTGGAAACACCATATATTTT.

This clonotype has just a few counts. This chain uses TRBV20-1 with TRBJ1-5; the D gene is possibly TRBD1 (6 bases). CDR3 size: 15 residues. Trimming shortened V by 0 bases and J by 0 bases, and 9 bases separated the two germline ends. The germline gives CDR1 DFQATT, CDR2 SNEGSKA (reference sequence). The CDR3, as DNA: TGCAGTGCTAGAGAGGGGGCTTATAGCAATCAGCCCCAGCATTTT. It specifies CSAREGAYSNQPQHF.